This T cell receptor beta chain was captured in a study of patients and donors after allogeneic stem cell transplantation. The germline V gene encodes CDR1 LGHNA and CDR2 YSLEER. Trimming shortened V by 0 bases and J by 0 bases, and 6 bases separated the two germline ends. The CDR3 is made up of 15 amino acids. This clonotype was observed a handful of times. From the RT-PCR reads, TCRdb called clonotypes with MiXCR, one entry per CDR3 protein. This sample has about 150,000 distinct CDR3 sequences, with over 35% found just once. The V gene is TRBV4-3, the J gene TRBJ1-3; unclear D gene. Sequencing used blood, either unsorted or a sorted T cell fraction (not recorded which). This TCR came from a human donor who was either an allogeneic HSCT recipient or a stem cell or donor lymphocyte infusion donor (not recorded which). It is not recorded whose cells these are; they may come from a transplant donor. CDR3 protein: CASSQDSSSGNTIYF. DNA of the CDR3: TGCGCCAGCAGCCAAGACTCAAGCTCTGGAAACACCATATATTTT.